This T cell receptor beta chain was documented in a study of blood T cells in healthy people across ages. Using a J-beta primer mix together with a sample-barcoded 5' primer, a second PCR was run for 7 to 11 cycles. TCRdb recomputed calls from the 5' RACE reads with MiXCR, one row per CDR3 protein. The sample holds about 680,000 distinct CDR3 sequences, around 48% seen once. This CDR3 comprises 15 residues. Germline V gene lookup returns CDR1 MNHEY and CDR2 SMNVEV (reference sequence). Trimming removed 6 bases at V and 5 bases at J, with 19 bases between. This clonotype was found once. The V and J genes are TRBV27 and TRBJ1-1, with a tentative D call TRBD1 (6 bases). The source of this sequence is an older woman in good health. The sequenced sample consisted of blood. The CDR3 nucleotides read TGTGCCAGCAGCTCCTTTGGGGGCCAGATGACTGAAGCTTTCTTT. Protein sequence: CASSSFGGQMTEAFF.